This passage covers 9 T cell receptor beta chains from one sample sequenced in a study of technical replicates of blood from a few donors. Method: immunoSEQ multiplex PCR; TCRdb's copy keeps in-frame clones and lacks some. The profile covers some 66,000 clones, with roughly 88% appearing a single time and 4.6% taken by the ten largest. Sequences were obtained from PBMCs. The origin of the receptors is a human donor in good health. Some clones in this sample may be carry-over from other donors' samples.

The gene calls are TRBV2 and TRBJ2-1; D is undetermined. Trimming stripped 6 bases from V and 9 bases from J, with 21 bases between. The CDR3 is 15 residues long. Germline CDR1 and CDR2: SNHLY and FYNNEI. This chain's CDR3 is CASRSIGASPGEQFF. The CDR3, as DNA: TGTGCCAGCAGGTCTATAGGAGCCTCCCCCGGTGAGCAGTTCTTC.

CDR3 nucleotide sequence: TGTGCCAGCAGCACCGCTACAGGGTACTTTAGCTACACCTTC. Translated, it gives CASSTATGYFSYTF. This rearrangement joins TRBV7-2 to TRBJ1-2, with D maybe TRBD1 (6 bases). CDR3 length equals 14 residues. V dropped 5 bases and J dropped 9 bases, with 19 bases sitting between them. The V gene's germline CDR1 is SGHTA and CDR2 FQGNSA.

CDR3 residues: CASSQEPRDRDKQPQHF. CDR3 in DNA: TGCGCCAGCAGCCAAGAACCCCGGGACAGGGATAAACAGCCCCAGCATTTT. V gene TRBV4-3 combines with J gene TRBJ1-5; TRBD1 matches 9 bases. Germline values: CDR1 LGHNA, CDR2 YSLEER. The CDR3 is 17 residues long. Germline trimming cut 0 bases from V and 7 bases from J; bases unmatched to any gene: 10.

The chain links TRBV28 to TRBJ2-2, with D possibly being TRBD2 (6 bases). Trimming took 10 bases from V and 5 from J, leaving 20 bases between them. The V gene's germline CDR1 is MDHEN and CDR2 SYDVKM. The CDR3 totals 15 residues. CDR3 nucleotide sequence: TGTGCCACCACTCTTTCCCCGGGAGTAACCGGGGAGCTGTTTTTT. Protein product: CATTLSPGVTGELFF.

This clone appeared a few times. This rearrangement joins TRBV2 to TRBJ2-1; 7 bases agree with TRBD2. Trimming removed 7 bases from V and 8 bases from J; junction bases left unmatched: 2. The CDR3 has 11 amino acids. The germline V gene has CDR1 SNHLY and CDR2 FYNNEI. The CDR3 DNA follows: TGTGCCAGCACACGGGAGGATGAGCAGTTCTTC. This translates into CASTREDEQFF.

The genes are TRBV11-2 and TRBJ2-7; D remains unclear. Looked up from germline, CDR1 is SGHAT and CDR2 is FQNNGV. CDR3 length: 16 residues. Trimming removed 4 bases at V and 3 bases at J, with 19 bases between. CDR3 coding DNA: TGTGCCAGCAGCTCCCCGTGGGCAGTTAGAAACTACGAGCAGTACTTC. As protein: CASSSPWAVRNYEQYF.

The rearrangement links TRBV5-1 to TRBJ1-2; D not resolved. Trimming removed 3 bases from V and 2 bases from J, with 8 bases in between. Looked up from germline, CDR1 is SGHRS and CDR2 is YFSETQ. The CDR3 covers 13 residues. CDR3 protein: CASSSQVNYGYTF. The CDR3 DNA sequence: TGCGCCAGCAGCTCACAAGTAAACTATGGCTACACCTTC.

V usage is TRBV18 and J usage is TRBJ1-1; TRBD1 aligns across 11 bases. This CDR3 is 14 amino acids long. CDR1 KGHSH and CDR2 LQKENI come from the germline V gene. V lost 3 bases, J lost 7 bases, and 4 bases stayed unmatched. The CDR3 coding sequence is TGTGCCAGCTCACCCGGACAGGGGGCCTTTGAAGCTTTCTTT. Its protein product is CASSPGQGAFEAFF.

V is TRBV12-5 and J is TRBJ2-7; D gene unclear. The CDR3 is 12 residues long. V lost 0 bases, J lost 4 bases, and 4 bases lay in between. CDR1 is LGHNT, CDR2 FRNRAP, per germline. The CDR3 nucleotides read TGTGCTAGTGGTTTGGTGGAGTACGAGCAGTACTTC. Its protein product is CASGLVEYEQYF. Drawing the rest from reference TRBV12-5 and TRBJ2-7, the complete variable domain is DARVTQTPRHKVTEMGQEVTMRCQPILGHNTVFWYRQTMMQGLELLAYFRNRAPLDDSGMPKDRFSAEMPDATLATLKIQPSEPRDSAVYFCASGLVEYEQYFGPGTRLTVT.